The subject of this entry is one TCR beta chain. Antigen specificity is unknown. This entry belongs to a study of post-analysis software for immune sequencing data. Study details: The cohort encompassed relapsing-remitting, secondary progressive and progressive-relapsing multiple sclerosis disease courses.

Findings and limits, study-wide: People with multiple sclerosis had a significantly lower normalized Chao1 diversity than controls did. Samples sharing a preparation batch grouped tightly together when assessed by F measure. Elevated frequency relative to controls characterized roughly five TRBV segments in patients, TRBV5-6, TRBV5-1 and TRBV20-1 among them.

The CDR3 sequence is 15 residues long. Germline CDR1 SGHAT, CDR2 FQDESV (reference sequence). Trimming removed 0 bases from V and 2 bases from J, with 8 bases in between. Every TCR beta cDNA library bore unique molecular identifiers. Once about 0.95 to 10 million T cells were used, hundreds of thousands of cDNA molecules resulted. TCRdb used MiXCR to reprocess the PCR reads, holding one entry per CDR3 protein. Here the sample spans roughly 570,000 distinct CDR3 sequences, approximately 31% being singletons. The chain has TRBV11-1 and TRBJ2-4; D remains unclear. The clonotype originates from a girl aged 2-17 years with multiple sclerosis. What was sequenced was blood. The CDR3 coding sequence is TGTGCCAGCAGCTTAGCGATAGGGCCCAAAAACATTCAGTACTTC. The encoded protein is CASSLAIGPKNIQYF.